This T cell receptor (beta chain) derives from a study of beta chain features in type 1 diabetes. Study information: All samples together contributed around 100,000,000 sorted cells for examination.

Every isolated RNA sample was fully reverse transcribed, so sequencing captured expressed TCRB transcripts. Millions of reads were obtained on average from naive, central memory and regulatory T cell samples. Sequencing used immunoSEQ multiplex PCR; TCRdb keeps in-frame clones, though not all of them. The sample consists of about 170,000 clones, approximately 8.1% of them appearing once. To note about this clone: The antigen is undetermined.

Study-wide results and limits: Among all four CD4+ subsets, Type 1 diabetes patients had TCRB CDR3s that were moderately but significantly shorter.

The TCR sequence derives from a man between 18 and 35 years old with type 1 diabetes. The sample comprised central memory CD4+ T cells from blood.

CDR3 region: CASSVEGGAGAYNEQFF. In DNA, the CDR3 is TGTGCCAGCAGCGTAGAGGGCGGGGCGGGGGCCTACAATGAGCAGTTCTTC. The chain recombines TRBV9 with TRBJ2-1; 7 bases map to TRBD2. The CDR3 totals 17 residues. Germline V gene lookup returns CDR1 SGDLS and CDR2 YYNGEE. The V gene end was trimmed by 0 bases and the J gene end by 2 bases; junction bases not matched to a gene: 8. The whole variable domain, filled in from reference TRBV9 and TRBJ2-1, reads DSGVTQTPKHLITATGQRVTLRCSPRSGDLSVYWYQQSLDQGLQFLIQYYNGEERAKGNILERFSAQQFPDLHSELNLSSLELGDSALYFCASSVEGGAGAYNEQFFGPGTRLTVL.